The 30 T cell receptor beta chains in this list originate from one sample, sequenced in a study of OX40 agonist ivuxolimab in advanced cancers. Measured with immunoSEQ multiplex PCR; TCRdb has only the in-frame clones, and not every one. The sample lists 65,000 to 90,000 clones, roughly 90% seen once, with 6% to 8% in the top ten. This specimen was CD4+ or CD8+ T cells sorted from blood, taken in a trial of the OX40 agonist ivuxolimab. Receptor source: an adult with an advanced solid tumor such as melanoma, head and neck, liver or kidney cancer.

J is TRBJ1-5 and V is TRBV2; D unresolved. CDR3 length: 14 residues. In germline, CDR1 is SNHLY, CDR2 FYNNEI. Trimming shortened V by 4 bases and J by 3 bases, and 10 bases separated the two germline ends. The CDR3, as DNA: TGTGCCAGCAGTGGGACTGATATCAATCAGCCCCAGCATTTT. It specifies CASSGTDINQPQHF.

The chain combines TRBV19 with TRBJ2-1, with D perhaps assigned TRBD1 or TRBD2 (5 bases each). The CDR3 loop spans 15 amino acids. The ends were cut back, 2 bases at V and 2 bases at J, with 10 bases in the middle. The germline gives CDR1 LNHDA, CDR2 SQIVND (reference sequence). The CDR3 protein is CASSIMGVAYNEQFF. The CDR3 DNA reads as TGTGCCAGTAGTATAATGGGGGTTGCCTACAATGAGCAGTTCTTC.

The chain employs TRBV9 and TRBJ1-1, with 7 bases fitting TRBD1. Germline V lookup: CDR1 SGDLS, CDR2 YYNGEE. The trim removed 0 bases at V and 4 bases at J, leaving 6 bases unmatched. This CDR3 contains 15 residues. The CDR3 sequence: CASSVGGGISTEAFF. In DNA, the CDR3 is TGTGCCAGCAGCGTAGGAGGGGGCATCTCCACTGAAGCTTTCTTT.

The chain carries TRBV9 and TRBJ2-1, with TRBD1 as a possible D gene (5 bases). There are 12 residues in the CDR3. V was shortened by 9 bases and J by 1 base, with 8 bases between the two germline ends. CDR1 and CDR2 (germline): SGDLS, YYNGEE. CDR3 amino acids: CATGQSYNEQFF. The CDR3 nucleotides are TGTGCCACAGGACAATCCTACAATGAGCAGTTCTTC.

This clone occurred once. The DNA for the CDR3 is TGTGCCTCCCGCCTGCGGGGGGGCCCCACCGGGGAGCTGTTTTTT. Translation gives CASRLRGGPTGELFF. The chain uses TRBV4-2 and TRBJ2-2; 9 nucleotides line up with TRBD2. CDR3 length: 15 amino acids. Germline CDR1 reads LGHNA; CDR2 reads YNFKEQ. With 11 bases clipped from V and 4 bases from J, the junction kept 11 bases outside the gene matches.

J is TRBJ1-1 and V is TRBV6-5; D may be TRBD1 (5 bases). CDR3 length: 15 amino acids. Germline V gene lookup returns CDR1 MNHEY and CDR2 SVGAGI. V was trimmed by 0 bases and J by 5 bases, leaving 13 bases between them. The CDR3 is CASSYSGTGWTEAFF. In DNA, the CDR3 is TGTGCCAGCAGTTACTCGGGGACCGGGTGGACTGAAGCTTTCTTT.

The chain combines TRBV28 with TRBJ1-1, with D uncertain. The V gene's germline CDR1 is MDHEN and CDR2 SYDVKM. The CDR3 has 15 residues. The V end was cut by 3 bases, the J end by 1 base, with 12 bases between. The CDR3 loop is CASSFIWWENTEAFF. CDR3 in DNA: TGTGCCAGCAGTTTTATCTGGTGGGAGAACACTGAAGCTTTCTTT.

The V call is TRBV7-9, the J call TRBJ1-2; D not certain. In germline, CDR1 is SEHNR, CDR2 FQNEAQ (reference sequence). Trimming left V 5 bases short and J 2 bases short, with 15 bases between. This CDR3 has 15 residues. CDR3 region: CASSPPVRPNYGYTF. CDR3 coding DNA: TGTGCCAGCAGCCCCCCCGTCCGTCCCAACTATGGCTACACCTTC.

The J gene is TRBJ2-3, the V gene TRBV7-2; TRBD2 aligns across 8 bases. Germline loops: CDR1 SGHTA, CDR2 FQGNSA. The CDR3 is 16 amino acids. V shed 4 bases, J shed 4 bases, and the junction held 10 bases outside the gene matches. Here the CDR3 reads CASSSTIGLASDTQYF. Written as DNA, the CDR3 is TGTGCCAGCAGCTCAACCATCGGACTAGCCTCAGATACGCAGTATTTT.

In this sample, this clone turned up a few times. V is TRBV7-8 and J is TRBJ2-5; 7 positions match TRBD1. Germline V CDR1 and CDR2: SGHVS, FQNEAQ. V trimming: 1 base; J trimming: 5 bases; junction bases outside the gene matches: 4. The CDR3 covers 14 residues. CDR3 loop: CASSLDRGFETQYF. Here the CDR3 DNA reads TGTGCCAGCAGCTTAGACAGGGGTTTCGAGACCCAGTACTTC.

Here the CDR3 DNA reads TGTGCCAGCAGCAACCTGGGACAGGAGTTGAACACTGAAGCTTTCTTT. Translating it yields CASSNLGQELNTEAFF. J is TRBJ1-1 and V is TRBV7-9; TRBD1 matches 8 bases. The trim removed 5 bases at V and 0 bases at J, leaving 8 bases unmatched. The CDR3 contains 16 residues. Germline lookup yields CDR1 SEHNR and CDR2 FQNEAQ (reference sequence).

This clone was counted a single time. This chain links TRBV27 with TRBJ2-7; 11 bases match TRBD2. Germline loops: CDR1 MNHEY, CDR2 SMNVEV (reference sequence). The trim removed 5 bases at V and 4 bases at J, leaving 10 bases unmatched. The CDR3 is made up of 16 amino acids. In DNA form, the CDR3 reads TGTGCCAGCAGTCCGGACCCGGGACTAGCGGTTTACGAGCAGTACTTC. Its protein product is CASSPDPGLAVYEQYF.

The J gene is TRBJ2-7, the V gene TRBV6-5, with D perhaps matching TRBD1 (5 bases). This CDR3 has 13 residues. Germline V CDR1 and CDR2: MNHEY, SVGAGI. Between the trimmed V and J ends, which lost 5 bases and 2 bases, there was a span of 10 bases. The CDR3 DNA is TGTGCCAGCAGTCTCGGACACACCTACGAGCAGTACTTC. It specifies CASSLGHTYEQYF.

This sequence joins TRBV5-1 and TRBJ1-2; 12 bases are shared with TRBD1. Germline assignment: CDR1 SGHRS and CDR2 YFSETQ. With V trimmed by 3 bases and J by 8 bases, 5 bases remained unmatched. The CDR3 spans 14 residues. CDR3 amino acids: CASSSGTGGGGYTF. CDR3 coding DNA: TGCGCCAGCAGCTCCGGGACAGGGGGCGGCGGCTACACCTTC.

The V call is TRBV2, the J call TRBJ2-1, with 14 bases fitting TRBD2. V lost 8 bases, J lost 8 bases, and 11 bases stayed unmatched. The CDR3 runs 16 residues. CDR1 and CDR2 from the germline V gene are SNHLY and FYNNEI. CDR3 nucleotides: TGTGCCAGCTCACGACTAGCGGGGGGGCTAGGCGATGAGCAGTTCTTC. It yields the protein CASSRLAGGLGDEQFF.

About this clone itself: Other DNA sequences in this sample translate to the same CDR3. The chain carries TRBV29-1 and TRBJ1-2; unclear D gene. The ends were cut back, 0 bases at V and 4 bases at J, with 12 bases in the middle. The CDR3 has 14 residues. Per the germline V gene, CDR1 is SQVTM and CDR2 is ANQGSEA. DNA of the CDR3: TGCAGCGTTGAAGATAGGCAGAGAGCCTATGGCTACACCTTC. Translating gives CSVEDRQRAYGYTF.

The V and J genes are TRBV13 and TRBJ2-7; TRBD2 is a possible D gene (6 bases). CDR1 PRHDT and CDR2 FYEKMQ come from the germline V gene (reference sequence). The V gene lost 3 bases and the J gene lost 4 bases, with 16 bases spanning the gap. The CDR3 runs 15 residues. The CDR3 is CASSFRTASVYEQYF. The CDR3 bases are TGTGCCAGCAGCTTTAGGACGGCTAGCGTTTACGAGCAGTACTTC. Looking up the rest from reference TRBV13 and TRBJ2-7 gives the full variable domain: AAGVIQSPRHLIKEKRETATLKCYPIPRHDTVYWYQQGPGQDPQFLISFYEKMQSDKGSIPDRFSAQQFSDYHSELNMSSLELGDSALYFCASSFRTASVYEQYFGPGTRLTVT.

A few counts support this clone. The chain recombines TRBV27 with TRBJ1-2; D might be TRBD1 (6 bases). There are 15 residues in the CDR3. Germline-derived CDR1 and CDR2 are MNHEY and SMNVEV (reference sequence). V was trimmed by 8 bases and J by 0 bases, leaving 16 bases between them. CDR3 sequence reads: CASGSPGHTNYGYTF. CDR3 DNA: TGTGCCAGCGGCTCCCCGGGACACACTAACTATGGCTACACCTTC.

This sequence joins TRBV9 and TRBJ2-1; TRBD2 agrees at 10 bases. The CDR3 has 13 residues. The V gene's germline CDR1 is SGDLS and CDR2 YYNGEE. V shed 7 bases, J shed 7 bases, and the junction held 5 bases outside the gene matches. The CDR3 loop is CASGAGGPNEQFF. For the CDR3, the DNA is TGTGCCAGCGGAGCGGGGGGGCCTAATGAGCAGTTCTTC. The complete variable domain, with remaining parts taken from reference TRBV9 and TRBJ2-1, reads DSGVTQTPKHLITATGQRVTLRCSPRSGDLSVYWYQQSLDQGLQFLIQYYNGEERAKGNILERFSAQQFPDLHSELNLSSLELGDSALYFCASGAGGPNEQFFGPGTRLTVL.

The chain recombines TRBV19 with TRBJ2-1; 8 bases are shared with TRBD2. V lost 8 bases, J lost 2 bases, and 20 bases stayed unmatched. Germline lookup yields CDR1 LNHDA and CDR2 SQIVND (reference sequence). CDR3 length equals 19 residues. CDR3 nucleotides: TGTGCCAGTGGTACACTATTGCGGGGGGAACTCAGTGCCTACAATGAGCAGTTCTTC. Translated, it gives CASGTLLRGELSAYNEQFF. Full variable domain (remainder filled in from reference TRBV19 and TRBJ2-1): DGGITQSPKYLFRKEGQNVTLSCEQNLNHDAMYWYRQDPGQGLRLIYYSQIVNDFQKGDIAEGYSVSREKKESFPLTVTSAQKNPTAFYLCASGTLLRGELSAYNEQFFGPGTRLTVL.

This rearrangement joins TRBV2 to TRBJ2-2, with a tentative D call TRBD1 (6 bases). Trimming took off 7 bases at V and 7 bases at J, with 31 bases between the two ends. The V gene's germline CDR1 is SNHLY and CDR2 FYNNEI. CDR3 length: 19 residues. The chain's CDR3 is CASIGQGPSLLERSGELFF. Here the CDR3 DNA reads TGTGCCAGCATCGGGCAGGGGCCGTCTCTTTTGGAGCGCAGCGGGGAGCTGTTTTTT.

The V gene is TRBV27, the J gene TRBJ2-7; tentatively, D is TRBD1 (6 bases). The germline V gene encodes CDR1 MNHEY and CDR2 SMNVEV (reference sequence). This CDR3 has 12 residues. Trimming removed 8 bases at V and 1 base at J, with 9 bases between. The CDR3 protein is CASSTGSYEQYF. The CDR3, as DNA: TGTGCCAGCTCAACAGGGTCCTACGAGCAGTACTTC.

This clone was recorded once. The chain joins TRBV7-3 to TRBJ2-1; TRBD1 might be the D (6 bases). V was trimmed by 0 bases and J by 10 bases, leaving 22 bases between them. The CDR3 length is 17 residues. Germline CDR1 reads SGHTA; CDR2 reads FQGTGA. CDR3: CASSLTSGSGFQGEQFF. CDR3 bases: TGTGCCAGCAGCTTAACGTCAGGCTCGGGGTTCCAGGGGGAGCAGTTCTTC.

This clone showed up just once. The chain combines TRBV9 with TRBJ1-1; D remains unclear. Germline V CDR1 and CDR2: SGDLS, YYNGEE. Trimming left V 3 bases short and J 4 bases short, with 16 bases between. CDR3 length: 15 amino acids. As DNA, the CDR3 is TGTGCCAGCAGCGGTAGCCGTGGGGATGGCACTGAAGCTTTCTTT. Protein: CASSGSRGDGTEAFF.

The V and J genes are TRBV6-5 and TRBJ2-7; 7 positions agree with TRBD1. With 4 bases clipped from V and 2 bases from J, the junction kept 5 bases outside the gene matches. This CDR3 has 14 amino acids. Germline V gives CDR1 MNHEY, CDR2 SVGAGI. The CDR3 region is CASSSGTEAYEQYF. The CDR3 DNA sequence: TGTGCCAGCAGTTCCGGGACAGAGGCCTACGAGCAGTACTTC.

V gene TRBV6-5 combines with J gene TRBJ2-7, with 10 bases fitting TRBD2. V lost 2 bases to trimming and J lost 6 bases; unmatched junction nucleotides: 4. The germline CDR1 and CDR2 sequences are MNHEY and SVGAGI. This CDR3 region has 14 residues. The DNA for the CDR3 is TGTGCCAGCAGTTACATAGCGGGGGGACTCGAGCAGTACTTC. It specifies CASSYIAGGLEQYF.

V gene TRBV27 combines with J gene TRBJ2-7, with 12 nucleotides matching TRBD1. The J segment lost 5 bases and the V segment lost 1 base, leaving 12 bases of the junction unmatched. CDR3 length: 18 residues. Germline CDR1 and CDR2: MNHEY and SMNVEV (reference sequence). CDR3 sequence: CASSLLGAGDRGRNEQYF. In DNA form, the CDR3 reads TGTGCCAGCAGTTTATTAGGGGCGGGGGACAGGGGGCGGAACGAGCAGTACTTC.

The rearrangement joins TRBV11-2 to TRBJ2-3, with 14 bases matching TRBD2. V lost 4 bases, J lost 2 bases, and 8 bases stayed unmatched. The germline gives CDR1 SGHAT, CDR2 FQNNGV. The CDR3 has 18 amino acids. CDR3: CASSSGLAGALFTDTQYF. In DNA form, the CDR3 reads TGTGCCAGCAGCTCGGGACTAGCGGGGGCCCTCTTCACAGATACGCAGTATTTT.

The genes are TRBV9 and TRBJ1-2; D unresolved. This CDR3 is 12 amino acids long. Trimming cost V 0 bases and J 5 bases, with 5 bases left between them. In germline, CDR1 is SGDLS, CDR2 YYNGEE. CDR3 DNA sequence: TGTGCCAGCAGCGTAGCTGGGTATGGCTACACCTTC. This codes for CASSVAGYGYTF.

V and J are TRBV7-9 and TRBJ2-1; D gene ambiguous. CDR3 length: 13 residues. Germline V gene sequence: CDR1 SEHNR, CDR2 FQNEAQ (reference sequence). V gave up 5 bases and J gave up 3 bases, with 8 bases separating them. CDR3 DNA sequence: TGTGCCAGCAGCCCCCCCGGCTACAATGAGCAGTTCTTC. Its protein is CASSPPGYNEQFF.